This paragraph covers one TCR beta chain sequence. Its antigen is unidentified. These data belong to a study of cytomegalovirus exposure and HLA in healthy donors. Study-wide results and caveats: One variant, a missense change in DCLRE1C, was linked in a later analysis to TCR beta V- and J-gene trimming.

Researchers ran the PCR with 60 Vbeta and 13 Jbeta primers. Some clones are missing from TCRdb's copy, which holds only in-frame ones; the method was immunoSEQ multiplex PCR. The repertoire holds roughly 110,000 clones, about 76% seen once, with around 12% in the top ten. The germline CDR1 and CDR2 sequences are SGHAT and FQNNGV. The CDR3 extends over 16 amino acids. V lost 5 bases and J lost 3, with 17 bases in between. The sequencing sample was made of PBMCs. The chain carries TRBV11-2 and TRBJ1-5; D is possibly TRBD1 (6 bases). The sequence derives from a woman aged 40 to 55 in good health and CMV-seropositive. CDR3 amino acids: CASSPAAGQPNQPQHF. The DNA of the CDR3 is TGTGCCAGCAGCCCCGCGGCCGGACAGCCCAATCAGCCCCAGCATTTT.